Sequencing of this T cell receptor (beta chain) was carried out in a study of cytomegalovirus exposure and HLA in healthy donors. Background on the study: Of the donors genotyped, about 410 in all, 75% to 90% fell in the Caucasian-associated ancestry cluster.

Germline CDR1 and CDR2: MDHEN and SYDVKM. With 3 bases removed from V and 2 bases from J, the gap between germline ends came to 3 bases. The CDR3 is 12 residues long. Note on this clone: The antigen is unknown.

Notes on the study in general: It was assumed in the presence/absence analyses that sequencing depth was roughly uniform across donors.

Both 60 Vbeta primers and 13 Jbeta primers went into the PCR. Profiled with immunoSEQ multiplex PCR; TCRdb holds only in-frame clones, not every one. The data hold more than 95,000 clones, with around 61% observed a single time. The source of this sequence is a woman aged 45-59 years in good health and CMV-seronegative. The chain carries TRBV28 and TRBJ2-3; no definite D call. What was sequenced was PBMCs. CDR3 amino acids: CASSFHTDTQYF. CDR3 bases: TGTGCCAGCAGTTTCCACACAGATACGCAGTATTTT.